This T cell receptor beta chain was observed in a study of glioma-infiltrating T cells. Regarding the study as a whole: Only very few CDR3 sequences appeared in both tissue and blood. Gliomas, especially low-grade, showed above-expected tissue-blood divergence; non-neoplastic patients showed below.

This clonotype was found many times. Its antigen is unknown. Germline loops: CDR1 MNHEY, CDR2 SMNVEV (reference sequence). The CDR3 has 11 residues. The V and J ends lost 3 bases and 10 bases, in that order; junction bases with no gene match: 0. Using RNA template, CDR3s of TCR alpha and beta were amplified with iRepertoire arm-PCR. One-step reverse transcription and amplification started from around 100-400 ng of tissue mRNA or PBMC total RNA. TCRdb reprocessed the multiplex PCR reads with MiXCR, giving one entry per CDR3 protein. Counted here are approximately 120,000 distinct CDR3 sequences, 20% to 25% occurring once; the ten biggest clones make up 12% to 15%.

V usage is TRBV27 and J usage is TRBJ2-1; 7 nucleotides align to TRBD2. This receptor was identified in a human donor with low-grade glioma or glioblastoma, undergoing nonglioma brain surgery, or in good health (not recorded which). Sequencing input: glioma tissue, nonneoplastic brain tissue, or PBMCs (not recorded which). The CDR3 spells CASSFGREQFF. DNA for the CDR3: TGTGCCAGCAGTTTCGGGAGGGAGCAGTTCTTC.